Listed below are T cell receptor beta chains from one sample, sequenced in a study of chemoradiotherapy in HPV16-positive cancers. TCRdb's table, derived via immunoSEQ multiplex PCR, lists solely in-frame clones and lacks some. The sample holds thousands of clones, around 80% seen once. Collection of the sample occurred from a patient who underwent chemoradiotherapy. Receptor source: a human donor with HPV-associated anogenital cancer. The CDR3 runs from the conserved cysteine through the conserved F or W. The D gene is left open where the match is weak. Only part of the rows carry a size: once, few, many, or a class if the clone is expanded.

d_gene	j_gene	abundance	v_gene	CDR3nt	CDR3aa
TRBD2	TRBJ2-1	-	TRBV6-1	TGTGCCAGCGGAGGATCTAGCGGGCGGTACAATGAGCAGTTCTTC	CASGGSSGRYNEQFF
TRBD1	TRBJ1-2	-	TRBV5-4	TGTGCCAGCAGGCCCCAGGGGGGCTATGGCTACACCTTC	CASRPQGGYGYTF
TRBD2	TRBJ2-2	-	TRBV7-2	TGTGCCAGCAGCTTAGATCGCGGGGGGGCTCGAACCGGGGAGCTGTTTTTT	CASSLDRGGARTGELFF
-	TRBJ1-1	-	TRBV11-2	TGTGCCAGCAGCGGGGGTAGGGTGAACACTGAAGCTTTCTTT	CASSGGRVNTEAFF
TRBD2	TRBJ2-3	-	TRBV4-3	TGCGCCAGCAGCCATAGGCTAGCGGGGGGGGGAGATACGCAGTATTTT	CASSHRLAGGGDTQYF
-	TRBJ2-7	hyperexpanded	TRBV5-6	TGTGCCAGCAGCCTCTGGGGTCCTCCCTACGAGCAGTACTTC	CASSLWGPPYEQYF
TRBD1	TRBJ1-5	-	TRBV28	TGTGCCAGCGGTTGGAACCTTGGACAGGGGGACTATCAGCCCCAGCATTTT	CASGWNLGQGDYQPQHF
TRBD1	TRBJ1-2	-	TRBV27	TGTGCCAGCAGTAACCTCGGACAGGGGAGCGCCTACTATGGCTACACCTTC	CASSNLGQGSAYYGYTF
TRBD1	TRBJ2-2	-	TRBV5-5	TGTGCCAGCAGCCCCTCTCCCCGGGACAGGGCCACCGGGGAGCTGTTTTTT	CASSPSPRDRATGELFF
-	TRBJ1-2	few	TRBV28	TGTGCCAGCAGTCCCCCTCACTATGGCTACACCTTC	CASSPPHYGYTF
-	TRBJ1-5	few	TRBV14	TGTGCCAGCAGCCAGGGGATCTACCAGCCCCAGCATTTT	CASSQGIYQPQHF
-	TRBJ1-2	-	TRBV15	TGTGCCACCAGCAGAGATCTGATCAATTCTGGTGGCTACACCTTC	CATSRDLINSGGYTF
-	TRBJ2-2	-	TRBV4-1	TGCGCCAGCAGCCAGTCGGGTACCGGGGAGCTGTTTTTT	CASSQSGTGELFF
-	TRBJ1-1	-	TRBV5-5	TGTGCCAGCAGCTTGGGCCGACAGATCCGAATGAACACTGAAGCTTTCTTT	CASSLGRQIRMNTEAFF
-	TRBJ2-1	-	TRBV19	TGTGCGAGCCGGGACGGAGCCTTAATTTACAATGAGCAGTTCTTC	CASRDGALIYNEQFF
TRBD2	TRBJ2-1	-	TRBV5-1	TGCGCCAGCAGCTCCCCCCAGCGGGGGGGCCCCAACAATGAGCAGTTCTTC	CASSSPQRGGPNNEQFF